The 8 T cell receptor beta chains below come from one sample, sequenced in a study of identical twins. TCRdb analysed the 5' RACE reads with MiXCR anew, one entry per CDR3 protein. This sample carries some 570,000 distinct CDR3 sequences, around 20% of them seen once, and the ten largest clones take approximately 0.52%. These data were also reused for a study on yellow fever vaccine responses in identical twins.

The sequencing sample was made of CD4+ T cells sorted from blood. These receptors originate from a woman aged 18-29 years in good health.

The chain joins TRBV27 to TRBJ2-7; 7 positions match TRBD1. Germline trimming cut 7 bases from V and 3 bases from J; bases unmatched to any gene: 9. The CDR3 runs to 14 residues. Germline lookup yields CDR1 MNHEY and CDR2 SMNVEV (reference sequence). The CDR3 DNA sequence: TGTGCCAGCAAATCGAGAGGGGGCGGCTACGAGCAGTACTTC. This gives the protein CASKSRGGGYEQYF.

The chain carries TRBV11-3 and TRBJ2-3, with D unclear. V was trimmed by 1 base and J by 2 bases, leaving 10 bases between them. In germline, CDR1 is SGHNT, CDR2 YENEEA. This CDR3 region has 15 residues. Written as DNA, the CDR3 is TGTGCCAGCAGCTTAGGTGGATTTAACACAGATACGCAGTATTTT. Protein product: CASSLGGFNTDTQYF.

This clonotype has more than one count but fewer than ten. The V and J genes are TRBV20-1 and TRBJ2-7, with unresolved D. The CDR3 runs to 11 residues. V was cut by 5 bases and J by 2 bases, with 7 bases left in between. CDR1 and CDR2 from the germline V gene are DFQATT and SNEGSKA (reference sequence). The CDR3 bases are TGCAGTGCTGGTAGAGCCTACGAGCAGTACTTC. This translates into CSAGRAYEQYF.

The chain joins TRBV7-8 to TRBJ2-5, with TRBD2 matching 7 bases. The CDR3 loop spans 15 amino acids. CDR1 and CDR2 from the germline V gene are SGHVS and FQNEAQ. After removal of 5 bases from V and 2 bases from J, the junction contained 8 bases not matched to a gene. The CDR3 coding sequence is TGTGCCAGCAGCACGACCGTCGGGGGGCAAGAGACCCAGTACTTC. Its translation is CASSTTVGGQETQYF.

The chain combines TRBV7-8 with TRBJ1-1; D perhaps matches TRBD1 (6 bases). Germline V gene lookup returns CDR1 SGHVS and CDR2 FQNEAQ. V was shortened by 3 bases and J by 2 bases, with 16 bases between the two germline ends. This CDR3 spans 16 amino acids. The CDR3: CASSLGLGGDNTEAFF. The CDR3, as DNA: TGTGCCAGCAGCTTGGGCCTAGGGGGTGACAACACTGAAGCTTTCTTT. The variable domain in full, completed from reference TRBV7-8 and TRBJ1-1, reads GAGVSQSPRYKVAKRGQDVALRCDPISGHVSLFWYQQALGQGPEFLTYFQNEAQLDKSGLPSDRFFAERPEGSVSTLKIQRTQQEDSAVYLCASSLGLGGDNTEAFFGQGTRLTVV.

This clonotype was recorded once. The rearrangement links TRBV3-1 to TRBJ2-7; 7 nucleotides align to TRBD2. Germline CDR1 LGHDT, CDR2 YNNKEL (reference sequence). With V trimmed by 6 bases and J by 4 bases, 12 bases remained unmatched. The CDR3 length is 15 residues. CDR3 sequence (DNA): TGTGCCAGCAGTCGGGACCGGTGGGGGGGATACGAGCAGTACTTC. Its translation: CASSRDRWGGYEQYF.

This clonotype was found a few times. V usage is TRBV10-3 and J usage is TRBJ1-2, with D unclear. Germline CDR1 reads ENHRY; CDR2 reads SYGVKD. The CDR3 length is 14 residues. Trimming cost V 0 bases and J 13 bases, with 18 bases left between them. In nucleotides, the CDR3 is TGTGCCATCAGTGAGTCGATTTCCGATCAGGTCCCCACCTTC. Protein sequence: CAISESISDQVPTF.

V and J are TRBV10-3 and TRBJ1-2; the match to TRBD1 covers 7 bases. The CDR3 is 14 amino acids. The germline gives CDR1 ENHRY, CDR2 SYGVKD. With 5 bases clipped from V and 6 bases from J, the junction kept 9 bases outside the gene matches. The CDR3 here is CAISQGGIRNGYTF. CDR3 sequence (DNA): TGTGCCATCAGTCAGGGGGGTATAAGGAATGGCTACACCTTC.